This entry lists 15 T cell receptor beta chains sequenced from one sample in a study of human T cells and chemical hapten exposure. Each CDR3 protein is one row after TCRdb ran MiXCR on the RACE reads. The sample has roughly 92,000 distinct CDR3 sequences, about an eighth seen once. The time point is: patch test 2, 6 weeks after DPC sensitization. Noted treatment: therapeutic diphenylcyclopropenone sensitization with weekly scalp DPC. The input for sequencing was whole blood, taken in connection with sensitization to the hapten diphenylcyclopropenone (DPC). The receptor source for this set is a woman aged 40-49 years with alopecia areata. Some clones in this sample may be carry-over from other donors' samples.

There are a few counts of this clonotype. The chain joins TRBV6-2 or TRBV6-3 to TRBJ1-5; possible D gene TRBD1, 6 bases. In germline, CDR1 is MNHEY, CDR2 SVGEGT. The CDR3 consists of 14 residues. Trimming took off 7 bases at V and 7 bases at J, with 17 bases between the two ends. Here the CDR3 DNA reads TGTGCCAGCACCAGGGTCAGGGGTTTCCAGCCCCAGCATTTT. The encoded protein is CASTRVRGFQPQHF.

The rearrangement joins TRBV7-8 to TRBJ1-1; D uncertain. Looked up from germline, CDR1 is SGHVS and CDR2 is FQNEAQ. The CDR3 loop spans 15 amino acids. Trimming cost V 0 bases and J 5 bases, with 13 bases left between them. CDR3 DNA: TGTGCCAGCAGCTTAGCGCGGGCAGGAGGGACTGAAGCTTTCTTT. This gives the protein CASSLARAGGTEAFF.

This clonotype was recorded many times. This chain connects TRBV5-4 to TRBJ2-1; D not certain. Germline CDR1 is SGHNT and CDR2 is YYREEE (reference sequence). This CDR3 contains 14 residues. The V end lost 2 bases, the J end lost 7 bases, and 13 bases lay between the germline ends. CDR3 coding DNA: TGTGCCAGCAGCTTTGGATCGGACGCGAATGAGCAGTTCTTC. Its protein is CASSFGSDANEQFF.

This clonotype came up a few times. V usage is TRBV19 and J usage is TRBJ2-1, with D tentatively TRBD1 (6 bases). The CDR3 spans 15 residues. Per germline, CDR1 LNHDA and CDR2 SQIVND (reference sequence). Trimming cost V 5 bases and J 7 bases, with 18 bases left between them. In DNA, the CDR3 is TGTGCCAGTAGTGCGTACGTGGGGGCTGGGAATGAGCAGTTCTTC. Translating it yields CASSAYVGAGNEQFF.

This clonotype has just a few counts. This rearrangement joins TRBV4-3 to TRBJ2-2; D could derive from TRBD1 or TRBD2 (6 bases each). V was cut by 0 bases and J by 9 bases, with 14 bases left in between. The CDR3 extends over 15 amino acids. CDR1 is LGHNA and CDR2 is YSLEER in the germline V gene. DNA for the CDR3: TGCGCCAGCAGCCAAGATTCCTCCGGGGGCCGGGAGCTGTTTTTT. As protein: CASSQDSSGGRELFF.

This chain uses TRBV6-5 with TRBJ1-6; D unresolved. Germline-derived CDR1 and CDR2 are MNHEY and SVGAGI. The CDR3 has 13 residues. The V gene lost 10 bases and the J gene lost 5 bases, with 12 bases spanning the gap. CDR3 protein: CATAVADNSPLHF. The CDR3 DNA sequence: TGTGCCACTGCGGTGGCAGATAATTCACCCCTCCACTTT.

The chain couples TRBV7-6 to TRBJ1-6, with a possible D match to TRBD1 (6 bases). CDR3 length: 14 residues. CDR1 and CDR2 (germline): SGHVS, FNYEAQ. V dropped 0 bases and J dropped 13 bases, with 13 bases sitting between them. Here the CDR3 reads CASSLAGAGVPLHF. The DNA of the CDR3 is TGTGCCAGCAGCTTAGCCGGAGCAGGGGTTCCCCTCCACTTT.

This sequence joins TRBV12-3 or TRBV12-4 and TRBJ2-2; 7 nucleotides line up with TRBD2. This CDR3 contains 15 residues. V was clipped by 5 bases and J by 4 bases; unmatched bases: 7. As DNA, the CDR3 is TGTGCCAGCAGTATGCGGGGGTTGGGCACCGGGGAGCTGTTTTTT. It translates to CASSMRGLGTGELFF.

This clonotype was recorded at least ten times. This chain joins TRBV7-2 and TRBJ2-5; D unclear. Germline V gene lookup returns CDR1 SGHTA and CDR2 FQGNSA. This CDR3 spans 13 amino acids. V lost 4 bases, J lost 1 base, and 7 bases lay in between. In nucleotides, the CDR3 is TGTGCCAGCAGCTCGTTCGTCCAAGAGACCCAGTACTTC. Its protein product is CASSSFVQETQYF.

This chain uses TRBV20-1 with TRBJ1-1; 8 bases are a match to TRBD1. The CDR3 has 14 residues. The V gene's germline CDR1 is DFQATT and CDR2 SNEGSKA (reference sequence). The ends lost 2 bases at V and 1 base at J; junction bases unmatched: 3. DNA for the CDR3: TGCAGTGCTAGAACGGGGACAGGGAACACTGAAGCTTTCTTT. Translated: CSARTGTGNTEAFF.

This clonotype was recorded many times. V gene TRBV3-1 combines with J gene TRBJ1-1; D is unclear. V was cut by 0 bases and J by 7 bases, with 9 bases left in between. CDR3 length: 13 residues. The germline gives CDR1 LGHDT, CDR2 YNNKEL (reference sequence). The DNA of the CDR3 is TGTGCCAGCAGCCAAGATCCGGCGGATGAAGCTTTCTTT. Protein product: CASSQDPADEAFF.

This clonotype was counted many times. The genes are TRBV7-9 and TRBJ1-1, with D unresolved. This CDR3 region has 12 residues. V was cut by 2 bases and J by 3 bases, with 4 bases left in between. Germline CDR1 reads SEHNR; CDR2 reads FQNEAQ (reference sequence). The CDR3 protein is CASSLRDTEAFF. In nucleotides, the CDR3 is TGTGCCAGCAGCTTACGCGACACTGAAGCTTTCTTT.

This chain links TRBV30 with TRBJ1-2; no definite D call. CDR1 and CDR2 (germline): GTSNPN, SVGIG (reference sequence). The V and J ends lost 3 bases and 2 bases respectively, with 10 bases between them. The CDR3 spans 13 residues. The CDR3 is CAWSLGLNYGYTF. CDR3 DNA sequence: TGTGCCTGGAGCCTCGGACTGAACTATGGCTACACCTTC.

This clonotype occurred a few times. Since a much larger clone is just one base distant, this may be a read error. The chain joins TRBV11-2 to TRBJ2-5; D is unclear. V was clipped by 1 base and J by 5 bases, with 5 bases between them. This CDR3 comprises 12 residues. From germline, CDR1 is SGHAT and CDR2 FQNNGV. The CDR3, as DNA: TGTGCCAGCAGCTTAGTCTCGGAGACCCAGTACTTC. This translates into CASSLVSETQYF.

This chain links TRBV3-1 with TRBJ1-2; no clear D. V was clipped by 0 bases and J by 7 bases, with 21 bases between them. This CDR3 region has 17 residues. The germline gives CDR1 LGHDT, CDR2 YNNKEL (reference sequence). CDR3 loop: CASSQDISKSSPGGYTF. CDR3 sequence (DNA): TGTGCCAGCAGCCAAGACATCTCTAAGAGCTCTCCGGGTGGCTACACCTTC.